The T cell receptor beta chain described here comes from a study of CD8 T cells in Susac syndrome. Across the study: Among the Susac syndrome patients sequenced, five or six had active disease and fewer than 10 were in remission. When their blood was taken, patients with Susac syndrome were therapy-naive, taking corticosteroids, or taking intravenous immunoglobulin alone.

Negative isolation yielded the CD8+ and CD4+ T cells, while FACS enriched the TEMRA cells. Reverse transcription of 0.5 to 1 ug RNA was performed with random hexamers. Across 54 Vbeta and 13 Jbeta, immunoSEQ multiplex PCR amplified TCR beta CDR3. TCRdb called the immunoSEQ multiplex PCR reads again in MiXCR, with one record for every CDR3 protein. The sample holds about 180,000 distinct CDR3 sequences; around 94% are singletons and the top ten take 0.099%. Germline CDR1 is SNHLY and CDR2 is FYNNEI. Trimming at V came to 4 bases and at J to 6 bases, leaving 13 bases not matched to a gene. This CDR3 has 16 amino acids.

The chain couples TRBV2 to TRBJ2-3; 7 nucleotides match TRBD1. This clonotype originated in a human donor with Susac syndrome. Sequencing was performed on CD4+ T cells from PBMCs. The CDR3 sequence: CASSGRDSAAGDTQYF. The DNA for the CDR3 is TGTGCCAGCAGTGGCCGGGACAGTGCCGCCGGGGATACGCAGTATTTT.